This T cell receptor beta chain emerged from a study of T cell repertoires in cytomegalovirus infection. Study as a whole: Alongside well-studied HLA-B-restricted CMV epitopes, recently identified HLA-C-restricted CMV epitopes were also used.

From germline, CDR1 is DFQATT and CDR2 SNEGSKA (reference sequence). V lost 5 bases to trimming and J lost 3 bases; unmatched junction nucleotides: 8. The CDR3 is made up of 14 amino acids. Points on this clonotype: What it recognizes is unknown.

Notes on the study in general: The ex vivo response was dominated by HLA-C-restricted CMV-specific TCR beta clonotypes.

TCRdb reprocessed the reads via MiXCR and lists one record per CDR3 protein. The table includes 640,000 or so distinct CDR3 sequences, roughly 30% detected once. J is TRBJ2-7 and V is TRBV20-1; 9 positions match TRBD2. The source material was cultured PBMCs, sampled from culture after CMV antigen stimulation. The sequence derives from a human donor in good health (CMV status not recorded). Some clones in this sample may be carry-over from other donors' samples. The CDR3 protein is CSAPSSGTGYEQYF. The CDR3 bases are TGCAGTGCTCCTTCTAGCGGGACCGGCTACGAGCAGTACTTC.